These 7 T cell receptor beta chains share one sample of origin, sequenced in a study of blood T cell repertoires in COVID-19. TCRdb's copy holds only in-frame clones and misses some; the assay was immunoSEQ multiplex PCR. The sample includes roughly 100,000 clones, 75% to 90% of them seen just once. Input material: peripheral blood. The receptor source for this set is a human donor in a cohort sampled during active or convalescent COVID-19.

The J gene is TRBJ1-5, the V gene TRBV24-1; possibly TRBD1 for D (6 bases). Germline V lookup: CDR1 KGHDR, CDR2 SFDVKD. The CDR3 length is 13 residues. V shed 12 bases and J shed 4 bases, with 15 bases lying between them. CDR3 loop: CASQDRLNQPQHF. DNA for the CDR3: TGTGCCTCCCAGGACAGACTTAATCAGCCCCAGCATTTT.

This chain connects TRBV5-4 to TRBJ1-1; D gene unclear. The CDR3 is made up of 13 amino acids. Trimming removed 0 bases from V and 1 base from J, with 4 bases in between. CDR1 is SGHNT, CDR2 YYREEE, per germline (reference sequence). The CDR3 coding sequence is TGTGCCAGCAGCTTGGAGAGGAACACTGAAGCTTTCTTT. It codes for CASSLERNTEAFF.

The gene calls are TRBV11-3 and TRBJ1-6, with D possibly being TRBD1 (5 bases). The CDR3 runs 17 residues. V lost 4 bases to trimming and J lost 8 bases, with 21 bases between them. From germline, CDR1 is SGHNT and CDR2 YENEEA. The CDR3 region is CASSSQGGAREDSPLHF. CDR3 nucleotides: TGTGCCAGCAGCTCCCAGGGCGGGGCCCGGGAAGATTCACCCCTCCACTTT.

The chain employs TRBV28 and TRBJ2-7; D is possibly TRBD1 (5 bases). The V end was cut by 2 bases, the J end by 4 bases, with 9 bases between. From germline, CDR1 is MDHEN and CDR2 SYDVKM. This CDR3 has 13 amino acids. The CDR3, as DNA: TGTGCCAGCAGTTTAAGGGGTGTTTACGAGCAGTACTTC. It is translated as CASSLRGVYEQYF.

This clone has only a few counts. The chain recombines TRBV6-6 with TRBJ1-2, with D tentatively TRBD1 (6 bases). In germline, CDR1 is MNHNY, CDR2 SVGAGI (reference sequence). This CDR3 region has 13 residues. V lost 6 bases to trimming and J lost 10 bases, with 18 bases between them. This CDR3 reads CASSSAEGGSYTF. DNA for the CDR3: TGTGCCAGCAGCTCCGCGGAAGGGGGATCCTACACCTTC.

The chain has TRBV19 and TRBJ2-5, with 10 bases aligning to TRBD1. V lost 3 bases, J lost 4 bases, and 2 bases stayed unmatched. The germline V gene has CDR1 LNHDA and CDR2 SQIVND (reference sequence). The CDR3 loop spans 14 amino acids. The CDR3 reads CASSIGTGVETQYF. CDR3 nucleotide sequence: TGTGCCAGTAGTATTGGGACAGGGGTAGAGACCCAGTACTTC.

The chain recombines TRBV2 with TRBJ1-6; D perhaps matches TRBD1 (6 bases). V was trimmed by 5 bases and J by 7 bases, leaving 12 bases between them. The CDR3 spans 14 residues. Germline CDR1 is SNHLY and CDR2 is FYNNEI. DNA for the CDR3: TGTGCCAGCAGTTACAGGGTCGGGAATTCACCCCTCCACTTT. It codes for CASSYRVGNSPLHF. The whole variable domain, filled in from reference TRBV2 and TRBJ1-6, reads EPEVTQTPSHQVTQMGQEVILRCVPISNHLYFYWYRQILGQKVEFLVSFYNNEISEKSEIFDDQFSVERPDGSNFTLKIRSTKLEDSAMYFCASSYRVGNSPLHFGNGTRLTVT.